This T cell receptor (beta chain) was sequenced in a study of cytomegalovirus exposure and HLA in healthy donors. General study results and limits: Later analysis suggested most CMV-associated TCR beta chains were HLA-restricted. Across all donors, roughly uniform sequencing depth was an assumption of the presence/absence analyses. Later analysis identified a missense DCLRE1C variant that was linked to TCR beta V- and J-gene trimming.

Germline loops: CDR1 SGHDN, CDR2 FVKESK. Trimming removed 4 bases at V and 4 bases at J, with 8 bases between. The CDR3 runs to 12 residues. Turning to this clone: Its antigen remains unidentified.

Both 60 Vbeta primers and 13 Jbeta primers went into the PCR. The assay was immunoSEQ multiplex PCR, and TCRdb's table has in-frame clones only and misses some. This table has approximately 120,000 clones, 65% to 80% appearing once. At sampling all donors were nominally healthy, likely with unrecorded immune exposures. The specimen was PBMCs. The chain links TRBV14 to TRBJ2-7; maybe TRBD1 (6 bases). The sequence was collected from a female donor in good health and CMV-seronegative. In nucleotides, the CDR3 is TGTGCCAGCAGCCTACAGGGTTACGAGCAGTACTTC. It translates to CASSLQGYEQYF. Full variable domain (remainder filled in from reference TRBV14 and TRBJ2-7): EAGVTQFPSHSVIEKGQTVTLRCDPISGHDNLYWYRRVMGKEIKFLLHFVKESKQDESGMPNNRFLAERTGGTYSTLKVQPAELEDSGVYFCASSLQGYEQYFGPGTRLTVT.